These T cell receptor beta chains were read from a single sample in a study of T cells after yellow fever vaccination. TCRdb re-analysed the 5' RACE reads in MiXCR, keeping a single row per CDR3 protein. The repertoire has about 170,000 distinct CDR3 sequences, 9.5% to 11% of them found once; the top ten carry about 38%. The sequencing here drew on CD8+ T cells sorted from PBMCs, taken 15 days after the yellow fever booster vaccination. These receptors all come from a man younger than 30 who received the YFV17D yellow fever vaccine. The CDR3 runs from the conserved cysteine through the conserved F or W. A D gene is named only where the DNA matches it firmly. Clone size is not always given. Where it is, it says once, few, many or a class for expanded clones.

few	TRBV10-3	TRBJ1-1	.	CAISDATTEAFF	TGTGCCATCAGTGATGCAACGACTGAAGCTTTCTTT
.	TRBV4-1	TRBJ2-7	TRBD2	CASSQAAGDPPLEQYF	TGCGCCAGCAGCCAAGCCGCGGGGGACCCTCCGCTCGAGCAGTACTTC
many	TRBV5-1	TRBJ2-1	TRBD1	CASSVGTGVQDEQFF	TGCGCCAGCAGCGTTGGGACAGGGGTTCAGGATGAGCAGTTCTTC
few	TRBV29-1	TRBJ1-1	TRBD1	CSSLQGSGTEAFF	TGCAGCTCCCTACAGGGGAGCGGCACTGAAGCTTTCTTT
.	TRBV6-2/TRBV6-3	TRBJ2-3	TRBD1	CASARDSRGPHTQYF	TGTGCCAGCGCCCGGGACAGTCGAGGACCGCATACGCAGTATTTT
.	TRBV4-3	TRBJ1-6	.	CASSQATQGLGSYNSPLHF	TGCGCCAGCAGCCAAGCGACCCAGGGGTTAGGATCCTATAATTCACCCCTCCACTTT
.	TRBV12-3/TRBV12-4	TRBJ2-1	.	CASSFGQISGEQFF	TGTGCCAGCAGTTTCGGGCAGATCAGCGGGGAGCAGTTCTTC
few	TRBV9	TRBJ2-2	.	CASSAGGGAGELFF	TGTGCCAGCAGCGCAGGGGGAGGGGCCGGGGAGCTGTTTTTT
.	TRBV5-6	TRBJ2-5	.	CASSGQPQETQYF	TGTGCCAGCAGTGGGCAGCCCCAAGAGACCCAGTACTTC
.	TRBV15	TRBJ2-7	.	CATSSSTYEQYF	TGTGCCACCAGCTCGAGTACCTACGAGCAGTACTTC
many	TRBV27	TRBJ1-5	TRBD1	CASSPLTGYSNQPQHF	TGTGCCAGCAGTCCTCTGACAGGGTATAGCAATCAGCCCCAGCATTTT
.	TRBV9	TRBJ1-6	.	CASSARPGHTPLHF	TGTGCCAGCAGCGCGAGGCCGGGACACACACCCCTCCACTTT
few	TRBV9	TRBJ2-3	TRBD1	CASSASGTGAVTDTQYF	TGTGCCAGCAGCGCGTCCGGGACAGGGGCGGTTACAGATACGCAGTATTTT
.	TRBV4-2	TRBJ2-4	TRBD2	CASSQERGSGGIQYF	TGTGCCAGCAGCCAAGAAAGAGGGAGCGGGGGCATTCAGTACTTC
few	TRBV7-2	TRBJ1-1	.	CASSSWGGNTEAFF	TGTGCCAGCAGCTCCTGGGGTGGGAACACTGAAGCTTTCTTT
.	TRBV12-5	TRBJ1-1	.	CASGLRGGLNTEAFF	TGTGCTAGTGGTTTGAGAGGAGGGCTGAACACTGAAGCTTTCTTT
many	TRBV6-1	TRBJ2-5	.	CASSEAIGQQETQYF	TGTGCCAGCAGTGAAGCAATCGGGCAGCAAGAGACCCAGTACTTC
.	TRBV20-1	TRBJ2-7	.	CSARDSVAGYYEQYF	TGCAGTGCTAGAGATAGTGTCGCAGGGTACTACGAGCAGTACTTC
.	TRBV9	TRBJ2-1	.	CASSVGGDPRSYNEQFF	TGTGCCAGCAGCGTAGGAGGGGACCCCCGCTCCTACAATGAGCAGTTCTTC
.	TRBV20-1	TRBJ2-3	.	CSARAGSSTDTQYF	TGCAGTGCTAGAGCCGGGAGTAGCACAGATACGCAGTATTTT
.	TRBV19	TRBJ1-2	.	CASMGRGYTF	TGTGCCAGTATGGGACGTGGCTACACCTTC
once	TRBV27	TRBJ1-2	.	CASSPGTGPNYGYTF	TGTGCCAGCAGTCCAGGGACTGGCCCTAACTATGGCTACACCTTC
.	TRBV6-5	TRBJ2-1	TRBD1	CASSYSEGASSYNEQFF	TGTGCCAGCAGTTACTCCGAGGGGGCGAGCTCCTACAATGAGCAGTTCTTC
.	TRBV5-1	TRBJ2-7	.	CASSGGPLAEQYF	TGCGCCAGCAGCGGCGGACCCTTGGCCGAGCAGTACTTC
few	TRBV6-2/TRBV6-3	TRBJ2-1	.	CASSYGGGPYNEQFF	TGTGCCAGCAGTTATGGGGGGGGGCCCTACAATGAGCAGTTCTTC
few	TRBV29-1	TRBJ2-5	TRBD1	CSVPGGVLQETQYF	TGCAGCGTCCCAGGGGGCGTACTCCAAGAGACCCAGTACTTC
few	TRBV12-3/TRBV12-4	TRBJ2-3	TRBD1	CASSNQGVYGTDTQYF	TGTGCCAGCAGCAACCAGGGGGTTTATGGCACAGATACGCAGTATTTT
few	TRBV7-9	TRBJ2-1	TRBD1	CASSPGQASYNEQFF	TGTGCCAGCAGCCCGGGACAGGCCTCCTACAATGAGCAGTTCTTC
few	TRBV5-4	TRBJ1-1	TRBD1	CVYVGGMNTEAFF	TGTGTCTACGTAGGGGGCATGAACACTGAAGCTTTCTTT
many	TRBV6-5	TRBJ2-2	.	CASSLTSTGELFF	TGTGCCAGCAGTCTCACTAGCACCGGGGAGCTGTTTTTT
.	TRBV4-2	TRBJ2-3	.	CASSQEGSGIDTQYF	TGTGCCAGCAGCCAAGAAGGTAGTGGGATAGATACGCAGTATTTT
few	TRBV24-1	TRBJ1-2	.	CATSDANYGYTF	TGTGCCACCAGTGACGCCAACTATGGCTACACCTTC
few	TRBV14	TRBJ1-2	.	CASSRTGTLGYGYTF	TGTGCCAGCAGCCGGACTGGGACCTTGGGGTATGGCTACACCTTC
few	TRBV7-8	TRBJ1-4	.	CASAGGIREKLFF	TGTGCCTCCGCTGGAGGGATTCGGGAAAAACTGTTTTTT
.	TRBV27	TRBJ2-7	TRBD2	CASSPGGGSEQYF	TGTGCCAGCAGCCCTGGGGGGGGGAGCGAGCAGTACTTC
.	TRBV25-1	TRBJ2-4	.	CASSPRVQGWTKNIQYF	TGTGCCAGCAGTCCTAGAGTCCAGGGTTGGACCAAAAACATTCAGTACTTC
few	TRBV7-2	TRBJ2-7	.	CASREGTPYEQYF	TGTGCCAGCAGAGAGGGCACTCCCTACGAGCAGTACTTC
.	TRBV10-3	TRBJ1-6	.	CAISEGDLGFTLHF	TGTGCCATCAGTGAGGGAGACCTTGGATTTACCCTCCACTTT
many	TRBV10-3	TRBJ2-7	.	CAISEKFQGGEEQYF	TGTGCCATCAGTGAAAAGTTTCAGGGAGGCGAAGAGCAGTACTTC
few	TRBV4-2	TRBJ2-3	.	CASSLNAGAQTDTQYF	TGTGCCAGCAGCCTGAATGCAGGGGCACAGACAGATACGCAGTATTTT
.	TRBV5-6	TRBJ2-5	.	CASTSLGEETQYF	TGTGCCAGCACCTCGTTGGGCGAAGAGACCCAGTACTTC
.	TRBV5-4	TRBJ2-3	TRBD1	CASSSTGGGSLDTQYF	TGTGCCAGCAGCTCGACAGGGGGCGGTTCTTTGGATACGCAGTATTTT
.	TRBV12-3/TRBV12-4	TRBJ2-7	TRBD2	CASSFSPGGTTYEQYF	TGTGCCAGCAGTTTCTCTCCGGGGGGGACGACCTACGAGCAGTACTTC